Below are 13 T cell receptor beta chains sequenced from a single sample in a study of blood T cell repertoires in COVID-19. The data were produced by immunoSEQ multiplex PCR, yet TCRdb's version contains in-frame clones alone and is incomplete. The table shows about 58,000 clones, with 85% to 95% occurring only once. The specimen was peripheral blood. The receptors shown here come from a man between 50 and 59 years old with active COVID-19.

The chain couples TRBV6-5 to TRBJ1-6; D perhaps matches TRBD1 (6 bases). The V end lost 2 bases, the J end lost 7 bases, and 9 bases lay between the germline ends. The germline V gene encodes CDR1 MNHEY and CDR2 SVGAGI. The CDR3 sequence is 14 residues long. CDR3 loop: CASSYRTGNSPLHF. The CDR3 DNA follows: TGTGCCAGCAGTTACCGCACAGGGAATTCACCCCTCCACTTT.

This clone was detected a few times. J is TRBJ2-3 and V is TRBV14, with a weak D call TRBD2 (5 bases). This CDR3 region has 14 residues. V shed 1 base and J shed 2 bases, with 7 bases lying between them. Germline V gives CDR1 SGHDN, CDR2 FVKESK. The CDR3, as DNA: TGTGCCAGCAGCCAAGGACTACCCACAGATACGCAGTATTTT. Its protein is CASSQGLPTDTQYF.

The V and J genes are TRBV18 and TRBJ1-4, with a possible D match to TRBD1 (5 bases). This CDR3 is 13 amino acids long. Germline lookup yields CDR1 KGHSH and CDR2 LQKENI. V lost 2 bases and J 6 bases, leaving 7 bases between the germline ends. The CDR3, as DNA: TGTGCCAGCTCACCAGGGGCGGATGAAAAACTGTTTTTT. Residues: CASSPGADEKLFF.

The V and J genes are TRBV7-9 and TRBJ1-6, with a weak D call TRBD1 (5 bases). V shed 1 base and J shed 6 bases, with 7 bases lying between them. Germline-derived CDR1 and CDR2 are SEHNR and FQNEAQ (reference sequence). The CDR3 spans 14 residues. This CDR3 is CASSLGGGNSPLHF. DNA of the CDR3: TGTGCCAGCAGCTTAGGGGGCGGTAATTCACCCCTCCACTTT.

The gene calls are TRBV9 and TRBJ2-7; D may be TRBD1 (6 bases). This CDR3 has 14 residues. V dropped 4 bases and J dropped 6 bases, with 17 bases sitting between them. Germline assignment: CDR1 SGDLS and CDR2 YYNGEE. CDR3 in amino acids: CASSPWTETGEQYF. The DNA for the CDR3 is TGTGCCAGCAGCCCCTGGACAGAAACCGGCGAGCAGTACTTC.

This clone was seen a handful of times. The chain recombines TRBV24-1 with TRBJ1-1; perhaps TRBD1 as D (5 bases). Trimming pared 7 bases from V and 5 bases from J, leaving 13 bases between. CDR1 and CDR2 (germline): KGHDR, SFDVKD. The CDR3 contains 13 residues. The CDR3: CATRGGGGTEAFF. The DNA of the CDR3 is TGTGCCACCAGGGGCGGTGGGGGGACTGAAGCTTTCTTT.

This clone showed up just once. The rearrangement joins TRBV9 to TRBJ2-7, with 7 bases aligning to TRBD1. The CDR3 sequence is 14 residues long. CDR1 and CDR2 (germline): SGDLS, YYNGEE. The junction had 11 bases not matched to a gene; V was cut back by 2 bases and J by 9 bases. The CDR3 nucleotides read TGTGCCAGCAGCGTCGGACAGGCCCTCGGAGTGCAGTACTTC. Its protein is CASSVGQALGVQYF.

The table lists this clone with a count of one. The chain has TRBV4-1 and TRBJ2-7; D remains unclear. Deletions cut 0 bases from V and 2 bases from J, with 11 bases between. The length of the CDR3 is 15 residues. Germline CDR1 and CDR2: MGHRA and YSYEKL. In nucleotides, the CDR3 is TGCGCCAGCAGCCAAGATGTCCGGTACCCCTACGAGCAGTACTTC. Translated, it gives CASSQDVRYPYEQYF.

V and J are TRBV28 and TRBJ1-1; D is possibly TRBD1 (6 bases). The germline gives CDR1 MDHEN, CDR2 SYDVKM. The CDR3 extends over 15 amino acids. V lost 4 bases to trimming and J lost 6 bases, with 18 bases between them. CDR3 bases: TGTGCCAGCAGTTCCTTATTACAGGGTTTCCCTGAAGCTTTCTTT. Its translation: CASSSLLQGFPEAFF.

This chain connects TRBV21-1 to TRBJ1-5; the DNA was not used to check the table's D call, TRBD1. TRBV21-1 is labeled a pseudogene. The CDR3 contains 16 residues. This chain's CDR3 is CASSKSGVQGGQPQHF. The CDR3 bases are TGTGCCAGCAGCAAAAGCGGCGTCCAGGGGGGACAGCCCCAGCATTTT.

This rearrangement joins TRBV12-3 or TRBV12-4 to TRBJ2-7, with TRBD2 matching 10 bases. There are 13 residues in the CDR3. Trimming removed 2 bases from V and 7 bases from J; junction bases left unmatched: 2. The CDR3 loop reads CASSLSGRGEQYF. CDR3 nucleotide sequence: TGTGCCAGCAGTTTAAGCGGGAGGGGTGAGCAGTACTTC.

This chain joins TRBV7-8 and TRBJ2-7; 7 bases align to TRBD1. J was trimmed by 2 bases and V by 1 base; bases with no gene match: 11. In germline, CDR1 is SGHVS, CDR2 FQNEAQ. The CDR3 has 17 amino acids. The CDR3 DNA reads as TGTGCCAGCAGCTTAGGGATAGGGGCAGGGGGAACCTACGAGCAGTACTTC. This gives the protein CASSLGIGAGGTYEQYF.

The V call is TRBV19, the J call TRBJ1-5; D is perhaps TRBD1 (6 bases). The ends were cut back, 7 bases at V and 1 base at J, with 14 bases in the middle. CDR3 size: 15 residues. Germline CDR1 LNHDA, CDR2 SQIVND (reference sequence). The CDR3 coding sequence is TGTGCCAGTATCTCAGGGGCTTGGAGCAATCAGCCCCAGCATTTT. Translating it yields CASISGAWSNQPQHF.